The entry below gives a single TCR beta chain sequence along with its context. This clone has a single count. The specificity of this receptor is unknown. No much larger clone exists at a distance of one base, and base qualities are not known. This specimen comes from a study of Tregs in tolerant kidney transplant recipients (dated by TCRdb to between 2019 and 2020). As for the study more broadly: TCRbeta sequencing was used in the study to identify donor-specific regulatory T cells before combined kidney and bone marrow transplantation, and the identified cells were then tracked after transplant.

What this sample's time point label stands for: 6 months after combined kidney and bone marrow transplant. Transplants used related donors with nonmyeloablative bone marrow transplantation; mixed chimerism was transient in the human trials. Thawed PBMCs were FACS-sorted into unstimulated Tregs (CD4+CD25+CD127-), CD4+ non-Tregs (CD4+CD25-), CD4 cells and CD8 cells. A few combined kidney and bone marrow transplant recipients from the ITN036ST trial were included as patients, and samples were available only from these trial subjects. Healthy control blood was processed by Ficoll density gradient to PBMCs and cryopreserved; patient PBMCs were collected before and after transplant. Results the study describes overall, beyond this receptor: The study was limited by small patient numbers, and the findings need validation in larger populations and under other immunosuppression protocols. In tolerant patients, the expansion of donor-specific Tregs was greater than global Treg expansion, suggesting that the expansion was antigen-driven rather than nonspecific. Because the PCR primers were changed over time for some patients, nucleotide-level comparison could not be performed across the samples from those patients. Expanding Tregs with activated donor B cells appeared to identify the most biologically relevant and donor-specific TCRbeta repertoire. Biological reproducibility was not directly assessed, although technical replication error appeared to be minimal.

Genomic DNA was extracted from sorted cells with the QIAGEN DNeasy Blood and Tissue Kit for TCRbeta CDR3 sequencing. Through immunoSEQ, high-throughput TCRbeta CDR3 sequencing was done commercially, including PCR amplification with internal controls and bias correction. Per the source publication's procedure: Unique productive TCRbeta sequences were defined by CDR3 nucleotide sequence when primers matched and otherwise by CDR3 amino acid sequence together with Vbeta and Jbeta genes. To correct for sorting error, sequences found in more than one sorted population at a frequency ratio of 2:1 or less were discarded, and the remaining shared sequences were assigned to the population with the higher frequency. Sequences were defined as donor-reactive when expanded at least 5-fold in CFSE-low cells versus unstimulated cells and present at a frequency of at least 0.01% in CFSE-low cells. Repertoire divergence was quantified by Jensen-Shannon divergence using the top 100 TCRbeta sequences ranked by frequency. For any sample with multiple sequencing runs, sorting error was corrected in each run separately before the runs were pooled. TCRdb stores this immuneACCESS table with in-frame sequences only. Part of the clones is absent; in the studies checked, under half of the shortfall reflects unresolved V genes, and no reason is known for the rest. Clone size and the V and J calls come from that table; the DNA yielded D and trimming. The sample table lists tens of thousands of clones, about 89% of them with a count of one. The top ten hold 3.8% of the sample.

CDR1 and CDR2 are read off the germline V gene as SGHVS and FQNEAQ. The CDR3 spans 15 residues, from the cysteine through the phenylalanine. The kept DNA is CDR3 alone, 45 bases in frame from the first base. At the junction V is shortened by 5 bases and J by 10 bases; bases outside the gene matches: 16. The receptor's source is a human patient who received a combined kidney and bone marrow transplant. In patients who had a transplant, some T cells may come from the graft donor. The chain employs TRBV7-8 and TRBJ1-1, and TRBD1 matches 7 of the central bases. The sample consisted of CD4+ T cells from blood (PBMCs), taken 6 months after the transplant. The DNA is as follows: TGTGCCAGCAGCGCCCAAAGACAGGGATGGAGATCAGCTTTCTTT. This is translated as CASSAQRQGWRSAFF.